This T cell receptor beta chain was documented in a study of cytomegalovirus exposure and HLA in healthy donors (dated by TCRdb to about 2017). Looking at the study overall: An earlier analysis of several hundred of the donors reported approximately 270 Gb of sequence data and some 100 million unique TCR beta sequences from 150 million to 200 million T cells. Roughly 300 gigabases of sequencing data and approximately 84 million unique TCR sequences were included in an early release covering roughly 600 HLA-typed donors. Typing coverage differed by locus: A, B, C, DRB1 and DQB1 were typed in roughly 620-630 donors, DQA1 in about 500, DPA1 in around 580, and DPB1 in just under 490. The study combined high-throughput TCR immunosequencing, statistical association of individual TCRs with disease status, and machine learning to predict cytomegalovirus infection status. A later analysis re-examined previously published TCR beta repertoires from over 500 donors and added high-resolution HLA genotyping to investigate patterns of TCR occurrence. The study aimed to test whether signatures of past pathogen exposure could be identified by cataloging public T cell receptors. Donor age, sex, ethnicity and CMV serostatus were compiled together with the repertoire data. Rather than drawing on any new phenotypic data, the later analysis identified candidate immune exposures from TCR beta sequences and the way those sequences occurred across donors. HLA typing included class I and class II loci at four-digit resolution. Along with the approximately 650-subject first cohort, a separate validation cohort of 120 different subjects was used. An earlier analysis of several hundred of the donors applied high-throughput TCR beta sequencing to assess whether each TCR beta V gene segment acted as functional or pseudogenic. Four to six DR-DQ haplotypes were handled as single units for association and clustering, since linkage in the cohort was strong. Across about 370 genotyped donors of the cohort, an average of approximately 240,000 unique TCR beta nucleotide sequences per donor were sequenced, and approximately 17% of those sequences were non-productive. Of the approximately 400 genotyped donors, 70% to 90% were placed in the genetic ancestry cluster associated with self-reported Caucasian donors. Every repertoire in the discovery cohort had been generated on one and the same sequencing platform. The study used immunosequencing to profile the T cell repertoires of 666 subjects and linked those repertoires to cytomegalovirus serostatus. A later genetic analysis took genome-wide SNP genotypes for 398 of the 666 donors and used that subset as a discovery cohort.

Library preparation used the immunoSEQ multiplex PCR assay. The multiplex PCR relied on a mix of 60 forward primers for TCR Vbeta segments and 13 reverse primers for TCR Jbeta segments. A multiplex PCR assay on genomic DNA amplified the CDR3 region of rearranged TCR beta genes. The amplified TCR beta libraries were sequenced on the Illumina HiSeq System as 87-base-pair reads. The study's own analysis went as follows. A later analysis tallied 80 million to 95 million unique TCR beta chains across the 610 or so repertoires, and around 12 million of those chains were shared by two or more donors. A nearest-neighbor algorithm error-corrected the raw reads and collapsed the reads into unique sequences, merging closely related sequences to remove PCR and sequencing errors. Alignment of CDR3 sequences to IMGT reference sequences was used to assign V, D and J gene segments. For a sequence to be retained, at least a six-nucleotide match to both a V gene segment and a J gene segment was required. Rearrangements were classified as productive when the CDR3 lacked stop codons and remained in frame with V and J, and all other rearrangements were classified as non-productive. CDR3 was defined according to IMGT convention as the region running from the second conserved V-encoded cysteine to the conserved J-encoded phenylalanine. In an earlier analysis of just under 600 of the donors, sequences lacking an unambiguous match to a single V gene segment were excluded. An earlier analysis of under 750 of the donors called V segments functional above 56.7% productive rearrangements and segregating when the between-donor standard deviation exceeded 5%. A statistical classification framework was built for diagnosing cytomegalovirus status from the catalog of TCR beta chain sequences. In a later analysis, V and J genes were assigned by comparing TCR nucleotide sequences against IMGT/GENE-DB human TR gene sequences. In a later analysis, CDR3 sequences and most-parsimonious VDJ recombination scenarios were assigned using the TCRdist pipeline. In a later analysis, each TCR beta chain was defined by its CDR3 amino acid sequence together with its V-gene family, and reads without a unique V-gene family were excluded. As a way to deal with suspected cross-contamination and a sequencing artifact, a later analysis dropped roughly 620 nucleotide sequences that were highly shared and had low generation probability. A later analysis calculated a clonal expansion index for each public chain from normalized within-repertoire ranks of inferred template counts. In a later analysis, generation probabilities were computed with a VDJ recombination model fitted to out-of-frame rearrangements, and the resulting probabilities were checked against IGoR. In a later analysis, TCR-TCR, TCR-HLA and TCR-CMV co-occurrence was scored with hypergeometric tests, and a repertoire-size bias correction was applied to TCR pairs. A later analysis estimated false discovery rates by permuting HLA or CMV assignments 20 times. In a later analysis, co-occurring TCRs were grouped with DBSCAN, and TCRdist sequence similarity was added when clustering was performed within HLA-allele-positive subsets. Repertoires with fewer than 30,000 or more than 120,000 public chains were left out of co-occurrence clustering, as were roughly five repertoires with anomalous nucleotide sharing. TCRdb took this table from immuneACCESS and kept in-frame rearrangements with V and J called. Such tables lack part of the clones; where checked against another copy, unresolved V genes explain under half of the gap, and the rest is unexplained. V, J and clone size are taken as reported in that table, and D and trimming were inferred from the DNA itself. The sample contains some 200,000 clones, approximately 88% of them found a single time. The ten largest clones capture over 2% of the sample.

Regarding this clone: The clone's antigen remains unknown. Base-call qualities are not available, and no considerably larger clone is one nucleotide away.

The cohort was made up of 666 healthy bone marrow donors. All cohort members were sampled while nominally healthy, although unrecorded immune exposures were likely present. The donor tested CMV seropositive and was one of the 289 seropositive cohort members. Every donor gave a peripheral blood sample, and the peripheral blood mononuclear cells from that sample were used for TCR beta sequencing. The Qiagen DNeasy Blood Extraction Kit was used to extract genomic DNA from the blood cell samples. CDR1 and CDR2 are drawn from the germline V gene (reference sequence): SEHNR, FQNEAQ. V loses 6 bases, J loses 3 bases, and the germline ends lie 11 bases apart. From the cysteine up to the phenylalanine, the CDR3 has a length of 13 residues. The CDR3 DNA has 39 bases and is translated from base 1. Paper-wide results and their limitations: The sequencing pipeline was judged likely to have produced a cluster of highly shared sequence variants as a technical artifact. Across donors, most TCR sequences were observed very rarely, whereas some public TCRs were present in many individuals. In a later analysis, HLA-associated TCR beta chains were found to be more clonally expanded and to have lower generation probabilities than equally common non-associated chains. The cohort was sequenced for TCR beta chains only, and without alpha or paired-chain data the features that could be detected were limited. The earlier analysis of around 600 of the donors excluded some 15 rarely observed V segments, including chromosome 9 orphons, because counts were too low. The 87-base-pair reads could not distinguish some IMGT-functional V segments, including TRBV6-2 and TRBV6-3, so those segments were excluded. A later analysis found that most CMV-associated TCR beta chains appeared HLA-restricted, with HLA associations seemingly driven largely by CMV exposure. In a later analysis, several top co-occurrence clusters were reported to appear linked to parvovirus B19, influenza, CMV and Epstein-Barr virus. A further reported finding was that TCR beta sequences accurately predicted the HLA-A and HLA-B alleles for most subjects in the first cohort. The authors suggested that the approach could potentially be generalized to other disease states and immunological phenotypes. Presence/absence analyses assumed roughly uniform sequencing depth across donors, an assumption that may not hold. Specific HLA alleles were associated with over 15,000 TCR beta sequences at a false discovery rate of 0.05 in a later analysis. Assigning TCR associations to individual alleles was difficult when HLA alleles, especially DR and DQ, strongly co-occurred. An association between a missense DCLRE1C variant and V-gene and J-gene trimming of TCR beta chains was found in a later genetic analysis and replicated in an independent cohort. A later analysis found that TCR association rates varied across HLA loci, with DRB1 alleles showing the most associated TCRs and HLA-C alleles the fewest. Linkage disequilibrium might explain the correlated functional status among segregating V segments, but an unknown experimental factor could not be excluded. Because some donors lacked HLA typing at each locus, the association tests relied only on the typed subset. In an earlier analysis of 587 of the donors, most TCR beta V segments appeared in productive rearrangements about 87% or about 30% of the time, broadly matching IMGT annotations. According to a later genetic analysis, donors in an Asian-associated ancestry cluster had fewer N-insertions in productive TCRs than the approximately 710-donor mean. The classifier was reported to diagnose cytomegalovirus status with high specificity and sensitivity in both the original cohort and the validation cohort. In vitro tests confirmed that a few of the cytomegalovirus-associated TCR beta chains recognize cytomegalovirus antigens. The study gave a list of roughly 150 TCR beta chains associated with cytomegalovirus. Immune exposure information for the cohort was limited to CMV serostatus.

The specimen was PBMCs. This sequence was found in a woman between 50 and 59 years old in good health and CMV-seropositive. The receptor chain draws on TRBV7-9 and TRBJ1-2, and possibly TRBD1, on 5 matching bases. This receptor carries the CDR3 CASSPGRDYGYTF. The sequenced DNA: TGTGCCAGCAGTCCAGGGAGGGACTATGGCTACACCTTC.